This T cell receptor (beta chain) derives from a study of cytomegalovirus exposure and HLA in healthy donors. Whole-study context: The early release's HLA-typed donors yielded about 85 million unique TCRs. There were fewer than 500 genotyped donors. Of these, roughly 84% fell in the genetic ancestry cluster associated with self-reported Caucasian donors.

Findings and limits, study-wide: Later analysis showed TCR association rates varying by HLA locus, highest for DRB1 and lowest for HLA-C. The investigators catalogued 150 to 200 TCR beta chains as cytomegalovirus-associated.

CDR1 and CDR2 from the germline V gene are LGHNT and FRNRAP. J gave up 2 bases and V 0 bases, and 13 bases lay outside the gene matches. The CDR3 is 18 amino acids. The PCR had 60 Vbeta and 13 Jbeta primers. This table comes from immunoSEQ multiplex PCR, and its TCRdb copy is limited to in-frame clones, with some not included. The sample comprises 120,000 to 150,000 clones, about three quarters of which are singletons, and approximately 1.8% rests with the top ten. Of note for this clone: The antigen is undetermined.

This clonotype originated in a man between 35 and 55 years old in good health and CMV-seronegative. The sequencing input was PBMCs. This chain links TRBV12-5 with TRBJ2-7, with TRBD2 identical over 7 bases. Written as DNA, the CDR3 is TGTGCTAGTGGTTTGGTATCATCAGAGGGACTATTACCCTACGAGCAGTACTTC. Translation: CASGLVSSEGLLPYEQYF.